The T cell receptor (beta chain) under discussion was sequenced for a study of somatic mutations in cytotoxic T cells in rheumatoid arthritis. Overall study: After diagnosis, patient blood (about 27 ml EDTA) was drawn right away, before any treatment was given.

TCRdb's table, derived via immunoSEQ multiplex PCR, lists solely in-frame clones and lacks some. This table has about 30,000 clones, approximately 78% appearing once. The CDR3 runs to 11 residues. Germline-derived CDR1 and CDR2 are SGHTA and FQGNSA. V trimming: 2 bases; J trimming: 10 bases; junction bases outside the gene matches: 2. The sample taken for sequencing was CD8+ T cells sorted from blood. The TCR originated in an adult with rheumatoid arthritis. The chain recombines TRBV7-2 with TRBJ2-7; 7 positions match TRBD2. The CDR3 nucleotides read TGTGCCAGCAGCTTAACGGGAGGACAGTACTTC. It specifies CASSLTGGQYF. Supplemented by reference TRBV7-2 and TRBJ2-7, the full variable domain reads GAGVSQSPSNKVTEKGKDVELRCDPISGHTALYWYRQSLGQGLEFLIYFQGNSAPDKSGLPSDRFSAERTGGSVSTLTIQRTQQEDSAVYLCASSLTGGQYFGPGTRLTVT.